This passage covers 11 T cell receptor beta chains from one sample sequenced in a study of blood T cells in healthy people across ages. Combining a sample-barcoded 5' primer with a J-beta primer mix, a second PCR ran for about 6 to 12 cycles. TCRdb independently ran MiXCR on the 5' RACE reads; one entry per CDR3 protein. The table shows about 1.1 million distinct CDR3 sequences, with 35% to 40% occurring only once. The specimen sequenced was blood. These receptors all come from a man younger than 30 in good health.

The V gene is TRBV13, the J gene TRBJ1-1, with unresolved D. The CDR3 sequence is 14 residues long. Germline V lookup: CDR1 PRHDT, CDR2 FYEKMQ (reference sequence). V lost 5 bases to trimming and J lost 4 bases, with 14 bases between them. DNA for the CDR3: TGTGCCAGCAGCCCCGAGAGGCGAGTCACTGAAGCTTTCTTT. Protein product: CASSPERRVTEAFF.

This rearrangement joins TRBV4-2 to TRBJ1-1, with D hard to call. The ends were cut back, 0 bases at V and 5 bases at J, with 13 bases in the middle. CDR1 LGHNA and CDR2 YNFKEQ come from the germline V gene. There are 15 residues in the CDR3. This CDR3 is CASSQESWGGTEAFF. The CDR3, as DNA: TGTGCCAGCAGCCAAGAAAGTTGGGGAGGGACTGAAGCTTTCTTT.

The CDR3 region is CASSQEFGERRGANVLTF. DNA of the CDR3: TGCGCCAGCAGCCAAGAATTCGGGGAACGACGGGGGGCCAACGTCCTGACTTTC. This chain connects TRBV4-1 to TRBJ2-6; TRBD2 might be the D (5 bases). V gave up 0 bases and J gave up 4 bases, with 16 bases separating them. CDR3 length equals 18 residues. Germline lookup yields CDR1 MGHRA and CDR2 YSYEKL.

Details on this clonotype: An end of the junction does not agree with germline; a read error may underlie this. The chain carries TRBV3-1 and TRBJ2-2; 7 positions match TRBD1. The CDR3 length is 16 residues. Germline V gene sequence: CDR1 LGHDT, CDR2 YNNKEL (reference sequence). The CDR3 coding sequence is TGTGCCAGTAGCCGTGGACAGGTGTCGTTCCCCGGGGAGCTGTTTTTT. Its protein is CASSRGQVSFPGELFF. Combining the CDR3 with reference TRBV3-1 and TRBJ2-2 gives the whole variable domain DTAVSQTPKYLVTQMGNDKSIKCEQNLGHDTMYWYKQDSKKFLKIMFSYNNKELIINETVPNRFSPKSPDKAHLNLHINSLELGDSAVYFCASSRGQVSFPGELFFGEGSRLTVL.

Comment on this clonotype: The junction shows a germline mismatch at one end, possibly a read error. The chain couples TRBV3-1 to TRBJ2-6; TRBD1 might be the D (5 bases). Germline CDR1 reads LGHDT; CDR2 reads YNNKEL (reference sequence). There are 16 residues in the CDR3. The CDR3 spells CASSQGMRTGASVLTF. CDR3 DNA: TGTGCCAGCAGCCAAGGAATGCGTACTGGGGCCAGCGTCCTGACTTTC.

This chain connects TRBV12-3 or TRBV12-4 to TRBJ2-1; 13 bases fit TRBD2. The ends lost 4 bases at V and 7 bases at J; junction bases unmatched: 7. The CDR3 is made up of 16 amino acids. The CDR3 bases are TGTGCCAGCAGTTCAGGGACTAGCGGGGAGGTGAATGAGCAGTTCTTC. Translation: CASSSGTSGEVNEQFF.

The chain recombines TRBV7-9 with TRBJ1-2, with 7 bases fitting TRBD1. From germline, CDR1 is SEHNR and CDR2 FQNEAQ (reference sequence). The length of the CDR3 is 15 residues. Trimming cost V 0 bases and J 4 bases; bases outside gene matches: 5. This CDR3 reads CASSLARTGFYGYTF. The CDR3 DNA reads as TGTGCCAGCAGCTTAGCGCGGACAGGATTCTATGGCTACACCTTC.

This chain uses TRBV20-1 with TRBJ1-1; 8 nucleotides line up with TRBD1. V dropped 6 bases and J dropped 1; count of bases not matched to a gene: 7. This CDR3 comprises 14 residues. Germline CDR1 reads DFQATT; CDR2 reads SNEGSKA (reference sequence). CDR3 nucleotides: TGCAGTGCCCGGGGACAGGTTAAGAACACTGAAGCTTTCTTT. Its protein product is CSARGQVKNTEAFF.

Only a few counts were recorded for this clonotype. The chain couples TRBV7-9 to TRBJ2-3; D perhaps matches TRBD1 (6 bases). V was pared by 8 bases and J by 5 bases, with 26 bases between. The germline V gene has CDR1 SEHNR and CDR2 FQNEAQ (reference sequence). This CDR3 comprises 17 residues. In DNA form, the CDR3 reads TGTGCCAGCCGATCACTGGGGGCAGCCGATAGGGAAGATACGCAGTATTTT. Its translation: CASRSLGAADREDTQYF.

The chain links TRBV2 to TRBJ2-7; the match to TRBD1 covers 7 bases. V shed 8 bases and J 5 bases; nucleotides not matched to a gene: 9. The germline CDR1 and CDR2 sequences are SNHLY and FYNNEI. This CDR3 region has 13 residues. CDR3 nucleotides: TGTGCCAGCTCCCCCGACAGGGTCCACGAGCAGTACTTC. Translated: CASSPDRVHEQYF.

This clonotype appeared a few times. The rearrangement joins TRBV20-1 to TRBJ1-2, with 9 bases fitting TRBD1. Looked up from germline, CDR1 is DFQATT and CDR2 is SNEGSKA (reference sequence). The CDR3 has 14 residues. The V and J ends lost 5 bases and 4 bases, in that order; junction bases with no gene match: 8. CDR3 in amino acids: CSAERTGVGYGYTF. CDR3 bases: TGCAGTGCTGAAAGGACAGGGGTGGGCTATGGCTACACCTTC.